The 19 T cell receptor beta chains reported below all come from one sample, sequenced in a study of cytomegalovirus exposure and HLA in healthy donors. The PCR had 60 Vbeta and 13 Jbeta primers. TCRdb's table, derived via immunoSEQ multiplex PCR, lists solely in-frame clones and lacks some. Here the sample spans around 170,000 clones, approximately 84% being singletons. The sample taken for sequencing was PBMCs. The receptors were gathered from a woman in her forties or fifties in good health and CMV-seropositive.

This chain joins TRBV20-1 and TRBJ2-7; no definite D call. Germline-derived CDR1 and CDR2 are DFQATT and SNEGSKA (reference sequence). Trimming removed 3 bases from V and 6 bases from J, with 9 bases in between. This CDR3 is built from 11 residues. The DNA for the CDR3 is TGCAGTGCTAGTTCCTCTCTCGAGCAGTACTTC. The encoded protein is CSASSSLEQYF.

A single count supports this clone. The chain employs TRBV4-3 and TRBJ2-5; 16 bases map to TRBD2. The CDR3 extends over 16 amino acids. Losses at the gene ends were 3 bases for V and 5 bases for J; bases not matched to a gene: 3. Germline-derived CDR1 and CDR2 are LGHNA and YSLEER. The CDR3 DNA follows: TGCGCCAGCAGCCAGGGACTAGCGGGAGGGGCGGAGACCCAGTACTTC. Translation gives CASSQGLAGGAETQYF.

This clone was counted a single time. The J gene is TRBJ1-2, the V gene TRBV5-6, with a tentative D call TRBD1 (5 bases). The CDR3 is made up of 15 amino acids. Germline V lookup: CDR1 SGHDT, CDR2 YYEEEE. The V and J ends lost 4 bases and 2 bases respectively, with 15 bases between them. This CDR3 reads CASSPPAGLNYGYTF. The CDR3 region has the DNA TGTGCCAGCAGCCCCCCGGCAGGGCTCAACTATGGCTACACCTTC.

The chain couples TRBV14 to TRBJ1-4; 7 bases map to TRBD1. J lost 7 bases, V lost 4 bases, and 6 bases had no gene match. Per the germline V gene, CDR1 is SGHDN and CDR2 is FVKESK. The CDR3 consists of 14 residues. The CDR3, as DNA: TGTGCCAGCAGCCCGACAGGGATGGGTGAAAAACTGTTTTTT. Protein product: CASSPTGMGEKLFF. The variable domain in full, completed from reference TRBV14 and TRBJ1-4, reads EAGVTQFPSHSVIEKGQTVTLRCDPISGHDNLYWYRRVMGKEIKFLLHFVKESKQDESGMPNNRFLAERTGGTYSTLKVQPAELEDSGVYFCASSPTGMGEKLFFGSGTQLSVL.

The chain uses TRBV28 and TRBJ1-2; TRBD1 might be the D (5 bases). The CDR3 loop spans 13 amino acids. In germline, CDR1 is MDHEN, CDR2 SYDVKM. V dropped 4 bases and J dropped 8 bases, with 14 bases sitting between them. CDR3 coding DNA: TGTGCCAGCAGTTCCGGGGGGTCGTGGGGCTACACCTTC. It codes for CASSSGGSWGYTF.

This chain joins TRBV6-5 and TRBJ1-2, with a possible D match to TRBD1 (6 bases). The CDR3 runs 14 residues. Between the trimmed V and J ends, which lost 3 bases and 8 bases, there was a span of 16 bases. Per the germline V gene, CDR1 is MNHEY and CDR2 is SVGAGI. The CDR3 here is CASSYTGPGRGYTF. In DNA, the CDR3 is TGTGCCAGCAGTTATACAGGGCCCGGTCGAGGCTACACCTTC.

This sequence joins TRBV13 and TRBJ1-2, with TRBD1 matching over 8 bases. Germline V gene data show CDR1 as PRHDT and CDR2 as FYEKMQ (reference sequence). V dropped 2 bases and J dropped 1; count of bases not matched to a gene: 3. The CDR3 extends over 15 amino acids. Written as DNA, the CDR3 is TGTGCCAGCAGCTTAATCGGACAGGGTAACTATGGCTACACCTTC. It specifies CASSLIGQGNYGYTF. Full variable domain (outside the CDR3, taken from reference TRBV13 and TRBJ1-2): AAGVIQSPRHLIKEKRETATLKCYPIPRHDTVYWYQQGPGQDPQFLISFYEKMQSDKGSIPDRFSAQQFSDYHSELNMSSLELGDSALYFCASSLIGQGNYGYTFGSGTRLTVV.

The CDR3 loop is CASAFEQGGGGYTF. As DNA, the CDR3 is TGTGCCAGCGCTTTCGAACAGGGAGGGGGTGGCTACACCTTC. The chain has TRBV28 and TRBJ1-2, with D perhaps matching TRBD1 (6 bases). Germline V gene data show CDR1 as MDHEN and CDR2 as SYDVKM. CDR3 size: 14 residues. Trimming removed 8 bases at V and 7 bases at J, with 20 bases between.

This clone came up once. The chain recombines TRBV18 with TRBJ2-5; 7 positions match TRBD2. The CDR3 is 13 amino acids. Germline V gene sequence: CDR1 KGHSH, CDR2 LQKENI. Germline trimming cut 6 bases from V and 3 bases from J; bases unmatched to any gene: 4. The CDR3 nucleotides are TGTGCCAGCTCCACAGGACTAGAAGAGACCCAGTACTTC. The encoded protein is CASSTGLEETQYF. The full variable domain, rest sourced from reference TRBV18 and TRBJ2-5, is NAGVMQNPRHLVRRRGQEARLRCSPMKGHSHVYWYRQLPEEGLKFMVYLQKENIIDESGMPKERFSAEFPKEGPSILRIQQVVRGDSAAYFCASSTGLEETQYFGPGTRLLVL.

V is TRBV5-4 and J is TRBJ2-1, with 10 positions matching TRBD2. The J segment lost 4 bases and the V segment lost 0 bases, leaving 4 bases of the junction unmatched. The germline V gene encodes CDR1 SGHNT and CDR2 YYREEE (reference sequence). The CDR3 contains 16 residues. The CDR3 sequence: CASSLGGTSAYNEQFF. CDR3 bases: TGTGCCAGCAGCTTGGGTGGGACTAGCGCTTACAATGAGCAGTTCTTC.

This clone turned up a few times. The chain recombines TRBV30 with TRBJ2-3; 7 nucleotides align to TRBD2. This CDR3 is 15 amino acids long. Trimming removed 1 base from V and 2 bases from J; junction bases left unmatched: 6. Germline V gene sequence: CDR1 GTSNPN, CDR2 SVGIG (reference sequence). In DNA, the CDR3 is TGTGCCTGGAGTGAGGGACTACCTCACACAGATACGCAGTATTTT. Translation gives CAWSEGLPHTDTQYF.

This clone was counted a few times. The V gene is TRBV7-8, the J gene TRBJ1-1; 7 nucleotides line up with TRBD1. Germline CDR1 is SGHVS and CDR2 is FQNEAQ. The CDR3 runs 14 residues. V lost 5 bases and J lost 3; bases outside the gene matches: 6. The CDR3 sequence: CASSRVQGYTEAFF. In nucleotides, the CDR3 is TGTGCCAGCAGCCGGGTACAGGGGTACACTGAAGCTTTCTTT.

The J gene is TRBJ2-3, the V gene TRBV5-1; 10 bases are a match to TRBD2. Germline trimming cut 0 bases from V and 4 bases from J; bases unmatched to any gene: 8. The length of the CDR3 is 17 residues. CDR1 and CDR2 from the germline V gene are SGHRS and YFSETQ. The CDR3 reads CASSLAGLAGAADTQYF. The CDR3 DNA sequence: TGCGCCAGCAGCTTGGCCGGTCTAGCGGGGGCGGCAGATACGCAGTATTTT.

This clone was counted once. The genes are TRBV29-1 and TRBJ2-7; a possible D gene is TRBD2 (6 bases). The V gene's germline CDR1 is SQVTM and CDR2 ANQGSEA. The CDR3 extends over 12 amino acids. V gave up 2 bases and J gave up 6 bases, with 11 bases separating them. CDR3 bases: TGCAGCGTTGAATTTGGCGGGGTCGAGCAGTACTTC. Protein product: CSVEFGGVEQYF.

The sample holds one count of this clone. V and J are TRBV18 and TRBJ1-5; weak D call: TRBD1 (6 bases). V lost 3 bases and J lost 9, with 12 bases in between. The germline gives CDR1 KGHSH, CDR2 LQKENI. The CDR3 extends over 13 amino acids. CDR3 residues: CASSPDSSAPQHF. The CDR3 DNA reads TGTGCCAGCTCACCGGACAGCTCGGCGCCCCAGCATTTT.

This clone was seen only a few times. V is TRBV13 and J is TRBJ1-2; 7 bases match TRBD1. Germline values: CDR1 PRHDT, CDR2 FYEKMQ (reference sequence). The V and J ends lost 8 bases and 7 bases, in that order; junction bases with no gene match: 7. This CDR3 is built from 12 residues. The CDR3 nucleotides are TGTGCCAGCGCGCGGGACAGCGGTGGCTACACCTTC. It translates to CASARDSGGYTF.

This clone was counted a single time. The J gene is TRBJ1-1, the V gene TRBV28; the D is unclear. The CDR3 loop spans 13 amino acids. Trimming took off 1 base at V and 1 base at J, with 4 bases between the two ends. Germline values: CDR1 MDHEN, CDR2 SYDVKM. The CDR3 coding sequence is TGTGCCAGCAGTTTATCCCAGAACACTGAAGCTTTCTTT. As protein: CASSLSQNTEAFF.

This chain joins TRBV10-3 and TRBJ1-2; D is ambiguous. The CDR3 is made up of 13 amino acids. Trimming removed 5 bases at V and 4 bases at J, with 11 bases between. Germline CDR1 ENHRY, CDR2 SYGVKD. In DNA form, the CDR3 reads TGTGCCATCAGTCCGGAGGGTGTCTATGGCTACACCTTC. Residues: CAISPEGVYGYTF.

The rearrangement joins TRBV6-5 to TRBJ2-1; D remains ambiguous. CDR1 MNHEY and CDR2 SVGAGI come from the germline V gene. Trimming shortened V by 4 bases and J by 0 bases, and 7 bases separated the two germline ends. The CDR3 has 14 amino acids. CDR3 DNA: TGTGCCAGCAGTTTAACTGTCTCCTACAATGAGCAGTTCTTC. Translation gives CASSLTVSYNEQFF.